The sequence of this T cell receptor beta chain was determined in a study of T cell responses to AZD1222 COVID-19 vaccine. Study overall: Timing groups of about 4 and about 12 weeks for second doses were pooled. General study findings and limits: At 160-218 and 743-854, vaccine-associated CD4 TCRs were dominant, and they spanned spike. Just a handful of AZD1222 recipients were seropositive at baseline.

On this clone itself: Its antigen is unidentified.

TCRdb keeps only in-frame clones here, not all; method: immunoSEQ multiplex PCR. The sample shows under 80,000 clones, about 91% of them seen only once. The CDR3 loop spans 17 amino acids. From germline, CDR1 is SGHTA and CDR2 FQGTGA. V shed 0 bases, J shed 1 base, and the junction held 6 bases outside the gene matches. Material: peripheral blood, obtained on day 0 of AZD1222 vaccination. This sequence originates from an adult in good health. V and J are TRBV7-3 and TRBJ1-1; TRBD1 matches at 9 bases. The CDR3, as DNA: TGTGCCAGCAGCTTAACTCTACCGGGACAGGGGAACACTGAAGCTTTCTTT. This gives the protein CASSLTLPGQGNTEAFF.